This TCR beta chain appears in the sequencing data of a study of T cell responses to AZD1222 COVID-19 vaccine. Profiled with immunoSEQ multiplex PCR; TCRdb holds only in-frame clones, not every one. This repertoire shows 100,000 to 150,000 clones, around 85% found once; its top ten account for 5.5% to 8%. With respect to this clone: What it binds is not known.

Study-level findings and limits: Reports say nearly half of spike-specific TCRs go after unmutated variant regions.

The ends were cut back, 6 bases at V and 8 bases at J, with 7 bases in the middle. The CDR3 totals 10 residues. Germline-derived CDR1 and CDR2 are SQVTM and ANQGSEA. The clonotype comes from an adult in good health. The chain employs TRBV29-1 and TRBJ1-4; D is unresolved. Sequencing was performed on peripheral blood, taken on day 0 of AZD1222 vaccination. The CDR3 sequence: CSVLREKLFF. CDR3 sequence (DNA): TGCAGCGTCCTGAGGGAAAAACTGTTTTTT.